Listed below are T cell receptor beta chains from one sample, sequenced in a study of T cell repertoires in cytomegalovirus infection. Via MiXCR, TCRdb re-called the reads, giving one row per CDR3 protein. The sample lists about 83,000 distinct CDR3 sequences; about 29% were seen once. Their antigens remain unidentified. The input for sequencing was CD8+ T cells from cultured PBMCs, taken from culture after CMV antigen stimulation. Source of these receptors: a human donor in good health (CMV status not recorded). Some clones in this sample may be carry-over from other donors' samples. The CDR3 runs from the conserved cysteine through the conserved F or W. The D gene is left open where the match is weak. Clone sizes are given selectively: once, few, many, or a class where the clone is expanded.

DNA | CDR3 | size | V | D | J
TGTGCCAGCAGTTACTCGAGGGCGGCTCCGCCCCAGCATTTT | CASSYSRAAPPQHF | many | TRBV6-5 | - | TRBJ1-5
TGTGCCAGCAGCTTGCCTGCAGACCAAGAGACCCAGTACTTC | CASSLPADQETQYF | few | TRBV5-4 | - | TRBJ2-5
TGTGCCAGCAGTTTAGGGGGGCCTCAAGGTTACGAGCAGTACTTC | CASSLGGPQGYEQYF | - | TRBV12-3/TRBV12-4 | - | TRBJ2-7
TGTGCCAGTAGTATCCAGGACACCAAAGCCGAAAAACTGTTTTTT | CASSIQDTKAEKLFF | - | TRBV19 | - | TRBJ1-4
TGTGCCAGCGGGGCAGGGCAGGGCTACACCTTC | CASGAGQGYTF | - | TRBV7-6 | - | TRBJ1-2
TGTGCCAGCAGCTTAGGAACACAGGGGGCAGTCGCCGGGGAGCTGTTTTTT | CASSLGTQGAVAGELFF | - | TRBV7-6 | TRBD1 | TRBJ2-2
TGTGCCAGCAGCTTTCCAGCGGACGAGACCCAGTACTTC | CASSFPADETQYF | - | TRBV7-9 | - | TRBJ2-5
TGTGCCAGCAGTTTCGACACCACAAAACTGTTTTTT | CASSFDTTKLFF | few | TRBV7-6 | - | TRBJ1-4
TGCGCCAGCAGCTCCAGGGAGGTCGGCTCTAACTATGGCTACACCTTC | CASSSREVGSNYGYTF | - | TRBV5-1 | - | TRBJ1-2
TGTGCCACCAGTGTTAGTGGGGGCACAGATACGCAGTATTTT | CATSVSGGTDTQYF | once | TRBV24-1 | - | TRBJ2-3
TGTGCCAGCAGCCTTGGGGGGCGGGGACCCACAGATACGCAGTATTTT | CASSLGGRGPTDTQYF | few | TRBV7-6 | - | TRBJ2-3
TGTGCCAGCACCCTCCGTGGGGACAGGGCTAACTATGGCTACACCTTC | CASTLRGDRANYGYTF | - | TRBV28 | TRBD1 | TRBJ1-2
TGCGCCAGCAGCCTTCAGCAGGGGGCCTTTCTCTACGAGCAGTACTTC | CASSLQQGAFLYEQYF | - | TRBV4-1 | TRBD1 | TRBJ2-7
TGTGCCAGCTTCGGGACAGATACGCAGTATTTT | CASFGTDTQYF | many | TRBV7-8 | - | TRBJ2-3
TGTGCCACCAGCAGAGAAGGGGCCCCCTGGGGCTACACCTTC | CATSREGAPWGYTF | once | TRBV15 | - | TRBJ1-2
TGCGCCAGCAGCCAAGATACTAGCCATAGCTCCTACAATGAGCAGTTCTTC | CASSQDTSHSSYNEQFF | - | TRBV4-1 | - | TRBJ2-1
TGTGCCAGTAGTATCAAGGATGAGCAGTTCTTC | CASSIKDEQFF | - | TRBV19 | - | TRBJ2-1
TGTGCCAGCAGCCGTAAAACAGTTAAATCGACAGGGGGGAATGAAAAACTGTTTTTT | CASSRKTVKSTGGNEKLFF | few | TRBV7-4 | TRBD1 | TRBJ1-4
TGTGCCAGCAGTTACCTCGGACAGGGGGAGACTGAAGCTTTCTTT | CASSYLGQGETEAFF | - | TRBV6-5 | TRBD1 | TRBJ1-1
TGCGCCAGCAGCCAAGGGCCTGGGCTTAACACTGAAGCTTTCTTT | CASSQGPGLNTEAFF | many | TRBV4-1 | - | TRBJ1-1
TGTGCCAGCAGCTTCCAGGAACAGGGGAATCAGCCCCAGCATTTT | CASSFQEQGNQPQHF | - | TRBV7-9 | TRBD1 | TRBJ1-5
TGTGCCAGTAGGAATCGGTTTGAAGCTTTCTTT | CASRNRFEAFF | few | TRBV19 | - | TRBJ1-1
TGTGCCAGCAGTCCAACAGGGTCTGGCTACACCTTC | CASSPTGSGYTF | - | TRBV12-3/TRBV12-4 | - | TRBJ1-2
TGTGCCAGCAGCCCTGGGACTAGCATCGACGAGCAGTACTTC | CASSPGTSIDEQYF | many | TRBV7-6 | TRBD2 | TRBJ2-7
TGTGCCAGCAGCCCCCGGGGCGCCGGAGGTTTAGAGACCCAGTACTTC | CASSPRGAGGLETQYF | - | TRBV13 | - | TRBJ2-5
TGTGCCAGCAGCTTAGGGGCGCTCTCCTACAATGAGCAGTTCTTC | CASSLGALSYNEQFF | many | TRBV7-2 | - | TRBJ2-1
TGTGCCAGCAGTGAGGACAGGGCTCATTCACCCCTCCACTTT | CASSEDRAHSPLHF | - | TRBV2 | TRBD1 | TRBJ1-6
TGTGCCAGCAGCCCGTCCCGGGACAGGGAAAATCAGCCCCAGCATTTT | CASSPSRDRENQPQHF | many | TRBV7-8 | TRBD1 | TRBJ1-5
TGTGCCAGCAGCTTATCCCTAGCGGGGGCCCAAGAGACCCAGTACTTC | CASSLSLAGAQETQYF | - | TRBV7-9 | TRBD2 | TRBJ2-5
TGCGCCAGCAAGAGAACCGACTTGAACACTGAAGCTTTCTTT | CASKRTDLNTEAFF | many | TRBV4-1 | - | TRBJ1-1
TGTGCCAGCAGCTCCGGGACAACCGCTGTCGGTGAAAAACTGTTTTTT | CASSSGTTAVGEKLFF | many | TRBV7-8 | - | TRBJ1-4
TGCAGTGCTAGGGGCCCGGGACAGGGAAGCGAGCAGTACTTC | CSARGPGQGSEQYF | - | TRBV20-1 | TRBD1 | TRBJ2-7
TGTGCCAGTAGTATCTGGGACACCGGGGAGCTGTTTTTT | CASSIWDTGELFF | few | TRBV19 | - | TRBJ2-2
TGTGCCAGCAGCTTAGGGGGGACAGGGAACTACGAGCAGTACTTC | CASSLGGTGNYEQYF | - | TRBV7-8 | TRBD1 | TRBJ2-7
TGTGCCAGCAGTGAAGGGCCTAGGGGGGAAAAACTGTTTTTT | CASSEGPRGEKLFF | few | TRBV6-1 | - | TRBJ1-4
TGTGCCAGCAGCTTAGATGCGGGGGTCGGAAACACCATATATTTT | CASSLDAGVGNTIYF | - | TRBV7-6 | - | TRBJ1-3
TGTGCCAGCAGTTTTGGAGGGCCGTCCTACGAGCAGTACTTC | CASSFGGPSYEQYF | many | TRBV27 | - | TRBJ2-7
TGTGCCAGCTACGGAGGGGGGAACACTGAAGCTTTCTTT | CASYGGGNTEAFF | once | TRBV2 | - | TRBJ1-1
TGTGCCAGCAGCCCGTTTCGGGGGACCACCTACAATGAGCAGTTCTTC | CASSPFRGTTYNEQFF | - | TRBV9 | - | TRBJ2-1
TGTGCCAGCAGCCCCGCGTGGGCAGCTCCCTACGAGCAGTACTTC | CASSPAWAAPYEQYF | few | TRBV27 | - | TRBJ2-7
TGTGCCAGCAGCGTACCGCCCCGGACTAGCGGATACAATGAGCAGTTCTTC | CASSVPPRTSGYNEQFF | - | TRBV7-2 | TRBD2 | TRBJ2-1
TGCAGCGTTGACGACGGGGGAAGCTACACCTTC | CSVDDGGSYTF | - | TRBV29-1 | - | TRBJ1-2
TGTGCTAGTGGAACTAGCGGGGGGGACTACAATGAGCAGTTCTTC | CASGTSGGDYNEQFF | - | TRBV12-5 | TRBD2 | TRBJ2-1
TGTGCCAGCAGTTTGACAGGGGCGGAACAGCCCCAGCATTTT | CASSLTGAEQPQHF | - | TRBV12-3/TRBV12-4 | TRBD1 | TRBJ1-5
TGTGCCAGCAGTCGACAAGGGATTGGAGAGACCCAGTACTTC | CASSRQGIGETQYF | - | TRBV9 | - | TRBJ2-5
TGTGCCAGCAGTCGCGGGGGCGGAGGCTACACCTTC | CASSRGGGGYTF | - | TRBV25-1 | - | TRBJ1-2
TGTGCCAGTACTATGGGGACTTACAACACCGGGGAGCTGTTTTTT | CASTMGTYNTGELFF | - | TRBV19 | - | TRBJ2-2
TGTGCCAGCAGTTTCGGGCCGTCCGGGGAGCTGTTTTTT | CASSFGPSGELFF | many | TRBV12-3/TRBV12-4 | - | TRBJ2-2
TGTGCCAGCAGCCCCTCTTGGGGGGGTGGCACTGAAGCTTTCTTT | CASSPSWGGGTEAFF | - | TRBV7-4 | - | TRBJ1-1
TGTGCCAGCAGCTTAGTGACGGTACAAGAGACCCAGTACTTC | CASSLVTVQETQYF | - | TRBV7-9 | - | TRBJ2-5
TGTGCCAGCAGAGCGGGACGTTTTGATTACGAGCAGTACTTC | CASRAGRFDYEQYF | once | TRBV2 | TRBD2 | TRBJ2-7
TGTGTCACCAGCAGCCCAGACAGGGACCGCGGCTACACCTTC | CVTSSPDRDRGYTF | once | TRBV15 | TRBD1 | TRBJ1-2